Listed here is a single TCR beta chain. Its antigen is unidentified. Repertoires were generated with immunoSEQ multiplex PCR, while TCRdb's copy carries only in-frame clones and drops some. Here the sample spans a few million clones, just under 95% being singletons. The sample is drawn from a study of shared clonotypes between healthy human individuals. Study outcomes and limitations: Generation probability values for non-shared clonotypes were lower than those for clonotypes shared by all four donors.

The CDR3 sequence is 14 residues long. V gave up 6 bases and J gave up 5 bases, with 14 bases separating them. Germline V lookup: CDR1 MNHEY, CDR2 SVGAGI. This receptor was taken from a young man in good health. Some clones in this sample may be carry-over from other donors' samples. Sequencing was performed on naive CD4+ T cells from PBMCs. Documented subset: CD45RA+ positively selected. The chain couples TRBV6-5 to TRBJ1-5; no reliable D call. CDR3 amino acids: CASSLGRNDQPQHF. The CDR3 nucleotides read TGTGCCAGCAGCCTTGGACGTAATGATCAGCCCCAGCATTTT.